This T cell receptor (beta chain) was identified during a study of T cell responses to AZD1222 COVID-19 vaccine. Whole-study findings and limits: Repertoires were obtained solely post-peak T cell response.

Regarding this clone: Its specificity is unknown.

Sequencing used immunoSEQ multiplex PCR; TCRdb keeps in-frame clones, though not all of them. The sample has some 150,000 clones; approximately 88% are singletons. This CDR3 is built from 11 residues. From germline, CDR1 is MNHEY and CDR2 SVGEGT. Trimming took off 6 bases at V and 10 bases at J, with 12 bases between the two ends. This clonotype was obtained from an adult in good health. Sequences were derived from peripheral blood, sampled on day 0 of AZD1222 vaccination. The J gene is TRBJ1-1, the V gene TRBV6-2 or TRBV6-3; no reliable D call. This CDR3 reads CASSHSGGAFF. CDR3 sequence (DNA): TGTGCCAGCAGCCACTCGGGAGGAGCTTTCTTT.